The clone carrying this T cell receptor beta chain has just a few counts. Antigen: not known. This entry comes from a study of blood T cells in healthy people across ages. Findings of the study overall: Fewer expanded clones and more diversity marked long-lived versus aged donors.

Per individual sample, total RNA of at least 6 micrograms was extracted. Primers used in a second PCR of roughly 6 to 12 cycles were a sample-barcoded 5' primer and a J-beta primer mix. Every molecule of cDNA carried a tag from a template-switch adaptor with 12 random nucleotides. From the 5' RACE reads, TCRdb called clonotypes with MiXCR, one entry per CDR3 protein. The data hold about 1.6 million distinct CDR3 sequences, with 34% observed a single time. This CDR3 spans 14 amino acids. The V end was cut by 4 bases, the J end by 6 bases, with 12 bases between. The rearrangement joins TRBV12-3 or TRBV12-4 to TRBJ1-4; weak D call: TRBD1 (5 bases). Specimen: blood. This TCR was recovered from a woman younger than 45 in good health. The CDR3 loop is CASSWRGGYEKLFF. The DNA of the CDR3 is TGTGCCAGCAGTTGGAGGGGAGGGTATGAAAAACTGTTTTTT.